The text below deals with one TCR beta chain. This table comes from immunoSEQ multiplex PCR, and its TCRdb copy is limited to in-frame clones, with some not included. The sample includes 100,000 to 150,000 clones, more than 85% of them seen just once. The data were obtained in a study of blood T cell repertoires in COVID-19. As for the study in general: Samples of COVID-19 (acute and convalescent) were obtained from the United States, Italy and Spain.

CDR1 and CDR2 (germline): LNHDA, SQIVND (reference sequence). V shed 6 bases and J shed 5 bases, with 13 bases lying between them. This CDR3 comprises 13 residues. The source of this sequence is a man between 50 and 59 years old with active or convalescent COVID-19. The gene calls are TRBV19 and TRBJ2-5; tentative D call: TRBD1 (6 bases). Sequencing input: peripheral blood. The CDR3 loop is CASSPRGRETQYF. In nucleotides, the CDR3 is TGTGCCAGTAGCCCCAGGGGAAGGGAGACCCAGTACTTC.